Presented here are 14 T cell receptor beta chains from one specimen sequenced in a study of T cells in placental villitis. This was the immunoSEQ v4 assay. This table comes from immunoSEQ multiplex PCR, and its TCRdb copy is limited to in-frame clones, with some not included. The repertoire holds about 550 clones, with roughly 92% as singletons. Sequencing input: placental tissue containing maternal and fetal cells. The source is a human donor in good health; the placental T cells may come from both mother and fetus.

The V call is TRBV12-5, the J call TRBJ2-5; 10 nucleotides agree with TRBD1. Germline V gene data show CDR1 as LGHNT and CDR2 as FRNRAP. The CDR3 has 20 amino acids. Trimming took 1 base from V and 1 from J; bases not matched to a gene: 15. In nucleotides, the CDR3 is TGTGCTAGTGGTTTGGGGAATAAGGGACAGGGGAGAAGGGTCCAAGAGACCCAGTACTTC. Translation gives CASGLGNKGQGRRVQETQYF.

The chain has TRBV10-2 and TRBJ2-3; perhaps TRBD1 as D (6 bases). Trimming pared 4 bases from V and 2 bases from J, leaving 10 bases between. The CDR3 totals 14 residues. Germline lookup yields CDR1 WSHSY and CDR2 SAAADI. The CDR3 bases are TGCGCCAGCAGTGTGGGGGCCCTCACAGATACGCAGTATTTT. Its translation is CASSVGALTDTQYF.

The rearrangement links TRBV29-1 to TRBJ1-2, with D tentatively TRBD1 (5 bases). CDR1 is SQVTM and CDR2 is ANQGSEA in the germline V gene. V lost 5 bases and J 4 bases, leaving 14 bases between the germline ends. CDR3 length: 13 amino acids. CDR3: CSVQDILSYGYTF. Here the CDR3 DNA reads TGCAGCGTTCAGGACATCCTCTCCTATGGCTACACCTTC.

The count of this clone is one. DNA for the CDR3: TGTGCCAGCAGCTTAGGCACCTACGAGCAGTACGTC. Amino acids: CASSLGTYEQYV. This sequence joins TRBV11-3 and TRBJ2-7; no clear D gene. Trimming shortened V by 1 base and J by 2 bases, and 3 bases separated the two germline ends. CDR1 and CDR2 (germline): SGHNT, YENEEA. The CDR3 is 12 residues long.

This clone was found a few times. The chain combines TRBV2 with TRBJ2-1; TRBD2 aligns across 10 bases. After removal of 4 bases from V and 8 bases from J, the junction contained 14 bases not matched to a gene. Germline loops: CDR1 SNHLY, CDR2 FYNNEI. The CDR3 sequence is 17 residues long. The CDR3 DNA is TGTGCCAGCAGTGGAAAGATCCTAGCGGGAGAGGCCCATGAGCAGTTCTTC. This gives the protein CASSGKILAGEAHEQFF. Based on the CDR3 plus reference TRBV2 and TRBJ2-1, the full variable domain is EPEVTQTPSHQVTQMGQEVILRCVPISNHLYFYWYRQILGQKVEFLVSFYNNEISEKSEIFDDQFSVERPDGSNFTLKIRSTKLEDSAMYFCASSGKILAGEAHEQFFGPGTRLTVL.

The V and J genes are TRBV2 and TRBJ2-5; the D gene is possibly TRBD2 (6 bases). V lost 2 bases and J 4 bases, leaving 11 bases between the germline ends. CDR1 and CDR2 (germline): SNHLY, FYNNEI. The CDR3 totals 14 residues. The CDR3, as DNA: TGTGCCAGCAGTGAAAGGAGGGGCGGAGAGACCCAGTACTTC. Residues: CASSERRGGETQYF.

The chain joins TRBV11-3 to TRBJ2-3; 8 nucleotides line up with TRBD1. V lost 1 base and J lost 4; bases outside the gene matches: 4. This CDR3 has 15 amino acids. Germline values: CDR1 SGHNT, CDR2 YENEEA. The CDR3 coding sequence is TGTGCCAGCAGCTTAGGGACAGGGCGGGCAGATACGCAGTATTTT. It codes for CASSLGTGRADTQYF.

The chain links TRBV19 to TRBJ2-5; D call uncertain. V was clipped by 3 bases and J by 5 bases, with 16 bases between them. Germline CDR1 is LNHDA and CDR2 is SQIVND (reference sequence). The CDR3 contains 15 residues. CDR3 sequence: CASSMVNRFYETQYF. The CDR3 DNA is TGTGCCAGTAGTATGGTGAATAGATTTTATGAGACCCAGTACTTC.

The V and J genes are TRBV11-3 and TRBJ2-3; 9 bases match TRBD1. The CDR3 totals 15 residues. The germline V gene has CDR1 SGHNT and CDR2 YENEEA. The trim removed 1 base at V and 2 bases at J, leaving 1 base unmatched. As DNA, the CDR3 is TGTGCCAGCAGCTTAGGGACAGGGGACACAGATACGCAGTATTTT. Translation: CASSLGTGDTDTQYF.

The rearrangement joins TRBV15 to TRBJ1-2, with D possibly being TRBD1 (6 bases). Germline V gene sequence: CDR1 LNHNV, CDR2 YYDKDF (reference sequence). Trimming removed 3 bases from V and 4 bases from J, with 9 bases in between. The CDR3 runs to 13 residues. The CDR3 DNA follows: TGTGCCACCAGCAGGGAGACAGGCTATGGCTACACCTTC. Translating it yields CATSRETGYGYTF.

The chain couples TRBV4-1 to TRBJ2-7; D ambiguous. Trimming removed 1 base from V and 4 bases from J, with 5 bases in between. The CDR3 is 12 amino acids. Per the germline V gene, CDR1 is MGHRA and CDR2 is YSYEKL. The CDR3 DNA reads as TGCGCCAGCAGCCAAGGACCTTACGAGCAGTACTTC. Protein product: CASSQGPYEQYF.

The rearrangement joins TRBV28 to TRBJ2-1; D possibly uses TRBD1 or TRBD2 (8 bases each). The CDR3 runs 14 residues. Germline V lookup: CDR1 MDHEN, CDR2 SYDVKM. The germline V and J ends were trimmed by 5 bases and 7 bases, with 15 bases remaining between them. The CDR3 bases are TGTGCCAGCAGTCTTAGCGGGACAGGAAATGAGCAGTTCTTC. Amino acids: CASSLSGTGNEQFF.

The chain uses TRBV11-3 and TRBJ1-4; D is ambiguous. Germline assignment: CDR1 SGHNT and CDR2 YENEEA. CDR3 length: 16 amino acids. The ends were cut back, 5 bases at V and 0 bases at J, with 13 bases in the middle. For the CDR3, the DNA is TGTGCCAGCAGCCGAGGGAGGACTCCAACTAATGAAAAACTGTTTTTT. This sequence encodes CASSRGRTPTNEKLFF.

J is TRBJ2-2 and V is TRBV6-5, with D maybe TRBD2 (6 bases). Germline CDR1 and CDR2: MNHEY and SVGAGI. This CDR3 spans 14 amino acids. With 0 bases removed from V and 8 bases from J, the gap between germline ends came to 10 bases. Written as DNA, the CDR3 is TGTGCCAGCAGTTACTCTAGCGGAGCAGGGGAGCTGTTTTTT. It specifies CASSYSSGAGELFF.